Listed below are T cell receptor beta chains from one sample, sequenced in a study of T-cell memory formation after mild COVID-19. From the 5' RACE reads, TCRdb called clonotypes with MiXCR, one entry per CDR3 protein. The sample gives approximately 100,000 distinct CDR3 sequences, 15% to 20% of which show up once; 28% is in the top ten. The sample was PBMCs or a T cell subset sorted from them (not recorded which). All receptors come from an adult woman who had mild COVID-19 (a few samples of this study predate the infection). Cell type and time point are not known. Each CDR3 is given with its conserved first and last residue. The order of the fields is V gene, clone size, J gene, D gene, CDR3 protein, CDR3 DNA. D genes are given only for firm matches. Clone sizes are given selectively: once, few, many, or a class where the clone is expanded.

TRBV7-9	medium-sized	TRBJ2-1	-	CASSPSWQGRGNEQFF	TGTGCCAGCAGCCCAAGTTGGCAGGGGCGGGGCAATGAGCAGTTCTTC
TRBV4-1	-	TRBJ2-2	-	CASSQEVQGGAIGELFF	TGCGCCAGCAGCCAAGAGGTACAGGGGGGGGCGATCGGGGAGCTGTTTTTT
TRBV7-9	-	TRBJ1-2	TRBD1	CASSLGDRGFYGYTF	TGTGCCAGCAGCTTAGGGGACAGGGGTTTCTATGGCTACACCTTC
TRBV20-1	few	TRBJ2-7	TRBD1	CSAPGDRALDEQYF	TGCAGTGCCCCTGGGGACAGGGCCCTAGACGAGCAGTACTTC
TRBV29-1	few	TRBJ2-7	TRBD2	CSVSGTSGGSSYEQYF	TGCAGCGTGTCCGGGACTAGCGGAGGGAGCTCCTACGAGCAGTACTTC
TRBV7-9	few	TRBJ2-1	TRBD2	CASSLTLAGTSYNEQFF	TGTGCCAGCAGCTTGACACTAGCGGGGACCTCCTACAATGAGCAGTTCTTC
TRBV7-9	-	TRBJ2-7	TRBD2	CASSQGGTSSHF	TGTGCCAGCAGCCAGGGGGGGACTAGCTCCCACTTC
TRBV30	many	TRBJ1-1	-	CAWSHGIEAFF	TGTGCCTGGAGTCATGGGATTGAAGCTTTCTTT
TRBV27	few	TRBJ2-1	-	CASSVTNSYNEQFF	TGTGCCAGCAGTGTTACGAATAGTTACAATGAGCAGTTCTTC
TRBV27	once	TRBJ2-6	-	CASGLIGGSGANVLTF	TGTGCCAGCGGTTTAATAGGAGGGTCTGGGGCCAACGTCCTGACTTTC
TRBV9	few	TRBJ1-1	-	CASSAPGTGNTEAFF	TGTGCCAGCAGCGCCCCAGGGACGGGTAACACTGAAGCTTTCTTT
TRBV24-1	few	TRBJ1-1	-	CATSANRDGNTEAFF	TGTGCCACCAGTGCGAACAGGGACGGCAACACTGAAGCTTTCTTT
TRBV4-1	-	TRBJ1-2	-	CASSQSDGLPGAYGYTF	TGCGCCAGCAGCCAATCAGACGGGCTTCCCGGCGCCTATGGCTACACCTTC
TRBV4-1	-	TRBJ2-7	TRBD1	CASSHTWPLDRVFYEQYF	TGCGCCAGCAGCCATACTTGGCCCCTGGACAGGGTATTTTACGAGCAGTACTTC
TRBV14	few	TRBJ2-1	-	CASSLSNNEQFF	TGTGCCAGCAGTTTAAGCAACAATGAGCAGTTCTTC
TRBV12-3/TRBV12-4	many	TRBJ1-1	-	CASSLSGAEAFF	TGCGCCAGCAGCTTGTCGGGAGCTGAAGCTTTCTTT
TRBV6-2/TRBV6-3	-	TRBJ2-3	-	CASSFTTSTDTQYF	TGTGCCAGCAGCTTCACTACTAGCACAGATACGCAGTATTTT